This is a list of T cell receptor beta chains from one sample in a study of post-analysis software for immune sequencing data. TCRdb re-analysed the PCR reads in MiXCR, keeping a single row per CDR3 protein. This sample yields around 400,000 distinct CDR3 sequences, of which around a third are seen a single time; 13% belongs to the top ten. Sequencing was done on a sample of blood. Receptors originate from a girl aged 10-17 years with multiple sclerosis. The CDR3 runs from the conserved cysteine through the conserved F or W. The order of the fields is J gene, V gene, D gene, clone size, CDR3 DNA, CDR3 protein. D genes are given only for firm matches. A row's size may be missing; if present it is once, few, many or a size class.

>TRBJ2-3|TRBV12-3/TRBV12-4|NA|NA
TGTGCCAGCACTCGGGTGGGGACGGTAGATACACAGTATTTT
CASTRVGTVDTQYF
>TRBJ1-1|TRBV5-1|NA|NA
TGCGCCAGCAGCTTGAGCGGAGGGAACGCTGAAGCTTTCTTT
CASSLSGGNAEAFF
>TRBJ2-7|TRBV3-1|TRBD1|NA
TGTGCCAGCAGCCCATCAACAGGGGAATACTACGAGCAGTACTTC
CASSPSTGEYYEQYF
>TRBJ2-1|TRBV6-5|TRBD2|NA
TGTGCCAGCAGTTACTCTGGGGGAGGGCCGAATGAGCAGTTCTTC
CASSYSGGGPNEQFF
>TRBJ2-7|TRBV4-1|NA|NA
TGCGCCAGCAGCCAAGGCTTGGCAGGGAGAAACGAGCAGTACTTC
CASSQGLAGRNEQYF
>TRBJ2-1|TRBV4-2|NA|few
TGTGCCAGCAGCCAAGACACGGACGCGGGAGAGCAGTTCTTC
CASSQDTDAGEQFF
>TRBJ2-5|TRBV7-2|TRBD2|NA
TGTGCCAGCAGCTTAGGCAGTAGCGGGGGGAAAGAGACCCAGTACTTC
CASSLGSSGGKETQYF
>TRBJ2-7|TRBV28|TRBD2|NA
TGTGCCAGCAGTTCGGGGGGTATCTACGAGCAGTACTTC
CASSSGGIYEQYF
>TRBJ1-1|TRBV20-1|NA|few
TGCAGTGCTAGAGATCTTGACGGTCTAATCTGGAACACTGAAGCTTTCTTT
CSARDLDGLIWNTEAFF
>TRBJ2-7|TRBV20-1|NA|NA
TGCAGTGCTAGGAAGTACTTGCGGTCCTACGAGCAGTACTTC
CSARKYLRSYEQYF
>TRBJ1-2|TRBV27|TRBD1|NA
TGTGCCAGCAGTATCAGGGGGCGCGACTATGGCTACACCTTC
CASSIRGRDYGYTF
>TRBJ2-7|TRBV4-1|NA|NA
TGCGCCAGCAGCCAAGGGGACGGATCCTACGAGCAGTACTTC
CASSQGDGSYEQYF
>TRBJ2-3|TRBV4-2|NA|NA
TGTGCCAGCAGCCAGGGACTGGCGGGGTTTAGCACAGATACGCAGTATTTT
CASSQGLAGFSTDTQYF
>TRBJ2-7|TRBV12-3/TRBV12-4|TRBD1|few
TGTGCCAGCAGTCAAACAGGGGTCCCCTACGAGCAGTACTTC
CASSQTGVPYEQYF
>TRBJ2-7|TRBV28|NA|NA
TGTGCCAGCAGTTTAATTGTTGGAGGGCCCTACGAGCAGTACTTC
CASSLIVGGPYEQYF
>TRBJ2-3|TRBV5-1|TRBD2|few
TGCGCCAGCAGAATCTGGCGGGGGGGGACCGATACGCAGTATTTT
CASRIWRGGTDTQYF
>TRBJ2-7|TRBV27|TRBD2|NA
TGTGCCAGCAGCCCCCAGCGGGGGAGCTCCTACGAGCAGTACTTC
CASSPQRGSSYEQYF
>TRBJ1-5|TRBV7-2|NA|NA
TGTGCCACCGCGCCTGGGGATAGCAATCAGCCCCAGCATTTT
CATAPGDSNQPQHF
>TRBJ2-1|TRBV20-1|NA|NA
TGCAGTGCTAGCCGACAGGAGAGCTCCTACAATGAGCAGTTCTTC
CSASRQESSYNEQFF
>TRBJ2-1|TRBV20-1|NA|many
TGCAGTGCCCTTATCCGGGGCAGGGCAGGTGAGCAGTTCTTC
CSALIRGRAGEQFF
>TRBJ2-7|TRBV6-2/TRBV6-3|NA|NA
TGTGCCAGCAGCTCCCAGGGACATCTAAGTTCTCAGTACTTC
CASSSQGHLSSQYF
>TRBJ2-3|TRBV4-3|NA|NA
TGCGCCAGCAGCCAAGGGGTTAGCACAGATACGCAGTATTTT
CASSQGVSTDTQYF
>TRBJ2-4|TRBV11-2|TRBD2|NA
TGTGCCAGCAGCTTAGCTGGAGGACTAGCGGGGGCCAAAAACATTCAGTACTTC
CASSLAGGLAGAKNIQYF
>TRBJ2-3|TRBV14|TRBD2|few
TGTGCCAGCAGCCAACACACGGGGGGAACAGATACGCAGTATTTT
CASSQHTGGTDTQYF